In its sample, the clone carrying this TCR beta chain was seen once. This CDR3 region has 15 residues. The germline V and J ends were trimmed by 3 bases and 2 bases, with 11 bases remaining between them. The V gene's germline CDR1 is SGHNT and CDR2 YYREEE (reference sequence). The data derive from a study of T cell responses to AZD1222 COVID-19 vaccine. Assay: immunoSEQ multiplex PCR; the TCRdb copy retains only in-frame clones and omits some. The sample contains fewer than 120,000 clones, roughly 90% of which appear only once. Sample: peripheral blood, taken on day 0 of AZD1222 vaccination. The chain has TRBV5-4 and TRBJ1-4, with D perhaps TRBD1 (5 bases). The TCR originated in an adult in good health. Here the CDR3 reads CASSWSGSTNEKLFF. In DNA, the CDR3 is TGTGCCAGCAGCTGGTCAGGGTCCACTAATGAAAAACTGTTTTTT.